This passage covers 24 T cell receptor beta chains from one sample sequenced in a study of shared clonotypes between healthy human individuals. The repertoire was sequenced with immunoSEQ multiplex PCR; TCRdb's copy has only in-frame clones and lacks some. The sample lists about a million clones; 65% to 80% were seen once. The specimen sequenced was memory CD4+ T cells sorted from blood. Subset of the sample: CD45RA-negative fraction. These receptors all come from a man aged 18 to 30 in good health.

J is TRBJ2-3 and V is TRBV19; tentative D call: TRBD1 (6 bases). CDR3 length: 15 residues. V shed 3 bases and J shed 3 bases, with 13 bases lying between them. Germline CDR1 and CDR2: LNHDA and SQIVND (reference sequence). The CDR3 DNA reads as TGTGCCAGTAGTATGGGTGGGGGCAGGACAGATACGCAGTATTTT. This gives the protein CASSMGGGRTDTQYF.

Details on this clone: Mismatch with germline at one junction end may stem from a read error. Other DNA sequences from this sample encode an identical CDR3 as well. The rearrangement links TRBV7-7 to TRBJ1-5; the D is unclear. CDR1 is SSHAT and CDR2 is FNYEAQ in the germline V gene (reference sequence). This CDR3 has 13 residues. The CDR3 reads CASSLAPGQPQHF. In DNA form, the CDR3 reads TGTGCTAGCAGCTTAGCGCCTGGACAGCCCCAGCATTTT.

The V call is TRBV6-1, the J call TRBJ2-7; 9 bases align to TRBD2. V lost 8 bases, J lost 0 bases, and 2 bases stayed unmatched. There are 13 residues in the CDR3. Looked up from germline, CDR1 is MNHNS and CDR2 is SASEGT. The CDR3 region has the DNA TGTGCCAGCGCGGGAGGGCTCTCCTACGAGCAGTACTTC. It translates to CASAGGLSYEQYF.

Concerning this clone itself: Additional DNA sequences in this sample encode the identical CDR3. The chain couples TRBV5-1 to TRBJ1-4; no reliable D call. Germline V gives CDR1 SGHRS, CDR2 YFSETQ. The CDR3 consists of 14 residues. Trimming shortened V by 0 bases and J by 4 bases, and 7 bases separated the two germline ends. In DNA form, the CDR3 reads TGCGCCAGCAGCTTGGGGCAGAGTAATGAAAAACTGTTTTTT. This translates into CASSLGQSNEKLFF.

The chain is built from TRBV2 and TRBJ1-5; TRBD1 might be the D (5 bases). The V gene lost 5 bases and the J gene lost 11 bases, with 16 bases spanning the gap. The CDR3 covers 13 residues. Germline V CDR1 and CDR2: SNHLY, FYNNEI. CDR3 nucleotides: TGTGCCAGCAGTCTGACGGTTATCAGGGCCCAGCATTTT. Protein product: CASSLTVIRAQHF.

The gene calls are TRBV4-1 and TRBJ1-1, with D possibly being TRBD1 (6 bases). V lost 3 bases and J lost 11, with 13 bases in between. The germline V gene has CDR1 MGHRA and CDR2 YSYEKL. This CDR3 comprises 12 residues. The CDR3, as DNA: TGCGCCAGCAGCCATACAGGGAATGTGGCTTTCTTT. This codes for CASSHTGNVAFF.

This chain connects TRBV19 to TRBJ1-2, with D uncertain. V shed 7 bases and J shed 0 bases, with 12 bases lying between them. Germline-derived CDR1 and CDR2 are LNHDA and SQIVND (reference sequence). This CDR3 region has 14 residues. CDR3 in amino acids: CASKGGSSNYGYTF. CDR3 sequence (DNA): TGTGCCAGTAAGGGAGGCAGTTCTAACTATGGCTACACCTTC.

The gene calls are TRBV4-2 and TRBJ2-3, with no clear D. The CDR3 extends over 17 amino acids. V lost 0 bases to trimming and J lost 0 bases, with 13 bases between them. The germline gives CDR1 LGHNA, CDR2 YNFKEQ. In DNA form, the CDR3 reads TGTGCCAGCAGCCAAGATGAGTCAGGCAGAAGCACAGATACGCAGTATTTT. Amino acids: CASSQDESGRSTDTQYF.

The table lists this clone with a count of one. This rearrangement joins TRBV5-6 to TRBJ1-2; 8 nucleotides align to TRBD1. CDR1 is SGHDT and CDR2 is YYEEEE in the germline V gene. This CDR3 has 15 amino acids. The junction had 11 bases not matched to a gene; V was cut back by 2 bases and J by 8 bases. CDR3: CASSFVTGVYSGYTF. As DNA, the CDR3 is TGTGCCAGCAGCTTCGTGACAGGGGTTTACAGCGGCTACACCTTC.

The rearrangement joins TRBV28 to TRBJ1-2; D unclear. The germline V and J ends were trimmed by 2 bases and 2 bases, with 9 bases remaining between them. The CDR3 is made up of 14 amino acids. Germline V lookup: CDR1 MDHEN, CDR2 SYDVKM. The CDR3 DNA follows: TGTGCCAGCAGTTTAGTACAGCAAAACTATGGCTACACCTTC. Protein sequence: CASSLVQQNYGYTF.

The V gene is TRBV2, the J gene TRBJ1-2; 7 bases fit TRBD1. Germline CDR1 and CDR2: SNHLY and FYNNEI. CDR3 length: 14 amino acids. Trimming at V came to 3 bases and at J to 7 bases, leaving 8 bases not matched to a gene. The CDR3 is CASSDMWSGGGYTF. CDR3 bases: TGTGCCAGCAGTGATATGTGGTCAGGGGGTGGCTACACCTTC. Combining the CDR3 with reference TRBV2 and TRBJ1-2 gives the whole variable domain EPEVTQTPSHQVTQMGQEVILRCVPISNHLYFYWYRQILGQKVEFLVSFYNNEISEKSEIFDDQFSVERPDGSNFTLKIRSTKLEDSAMYFCASSDMWSGGGYTFGSGTRLTVV.

The chain couples TRBV10-1 to TRBJ2-3, with 7 positions matching TRBD1. CDR1 is WNHNN, CDR2 SYGVQD, per germline (reference sequence). V was pared by 3 bases and J by 0 bases, with 6 bases of the junction left unmatched. The CDR3 runs 16 residues. CDR3 residues: CASSDQGGPSTDTQYF. The CDR3 coding sequence is TGCGCCAGCAGTGATCAAGGGGGCCCAAGCACAGATACGCAGTATTTT.

Comment on this clone: The junction does not match germline at one end; this may be a read error. The same CDR3 is also encoded by other DNA sequences in this sample. V is TRBV6-6 and J is TRBJ2-7; D not certain. Germline CDR1 reads MNHNY; CDR2 reads SVGAGI (reference sequence). This CDR3 comprises 12 residues. The CDR3 sequence is CASSYPDYEQYF. The CDR3 region has the DNA TGTGCTAGCAGTTACCCCGACTACGAGCAGTACTTC.

The chain uses TRBV11-2 and TRBJ2-5; no reliable D call. The CDR3 is 14 residues long. Germline values: CDR1 SGHAT, CDR2 FQNNGV. Trimming pared 4 bases from V and 2 bases from J, leaving 11 bases between. CDR3 loop: CASSSGRIQETQYF. The CDR3 nucleotides read TGTGCCAGCAGCTCCGGACGGATACAAGAGACCCAGTACTTC.

A single count supports this clone. The same CDR3 arises from other DNA sequences in this sample as well. The V call is TRBV18, the J call TRBJ2-7; D unclear. The CDR3 has 11 residues. The germline gives CDR1 KGHSH, CDR2 LQKENI. The V and J ends lost 2 bases and 6 bases respectively, with 5 bases between them. The CDR3 is CASSPMGEQYF. CDR3 DNA: TGTGCCAGCTCACCAATGGGCGAGCAGTACTTC.

The chain joins TRBV5-1 to TRBJ2-5; D is uncertain. The CDR3 consists of 14 residues. V gave up 4 bases and J gave up 4 bases, with 14 bases separating them. Germline loops: CDR1 SGHRS, CDR2 YFSETQ. The CDR3 DNA follows: TGCGCCAGCAGCCCGAGCCCACACTTAGAGACCCAGTACTTC. Amino acids: CASSPSPHLETQYF.

This clone appeared once. The rearrangement joins TRBV10-3 to TRBJ2-3; no clear D. The V end lost 5 bases, the J end lost 2 bases, and 8 bases lay between the germline ends. This CDR3 is 13 amino acids long. Germline loops: CDR1 ENHRY, CDR2 SYGVKD. The chain's CDR3 is CAISSLNTDTQYF. As DNA, the CDR3 is TGTGCCATCAGTTCACTGAACACAGATACGCAGTATTTT.

The chain has TRBV28 and TRBJ2-4, with D perhaps assigned TRBD1 or TRBD2 (5 bases each). This CDR3 is built from 16 residues. CDR1 and CDR2 (germline): MDHEN, SYDVKM. Between the trimmed V and J ends, which lost 8 bases and 0 bases, there was a span of 17 bases. This CDR3 is CASALGDGLAKNIQYF. In DNA form, the CDR3 reads TGTGCCAGCGCCCTGGGGGACGGCTTAGCCAAAAACATTCAGTACTTC.

The chain has TRBV10-3 and TRBJ1-2, with a possible D match to TRBD1 (5 bases). V was shortened by 7 bases and J by 2 bases, with 8 bases between the two germline ends. The CDR3 loop spans 12 amino acids. From germline, CDR1 is ENHRY and CDR2 SYGVKD. The CDR3 reads CAIKDTNYGYTF. CDR3 DNA sequence: TGTGCCATCAAGGACACGAACTATGGCTACACCTTC.

The chain recombines TRBV4-3 with TRBJ2-1; TRBD1 aligns across 7 bases. The CDR3 runs 16 residues. The ends lost 0 bases at V and 5 bases at J; junction bases unmatched: 7. The germline CDR1 and CDR2 sequences are LGHNA and YSLEER. The CDR3 reads CASSQDPGTAHNEQFF. The CDR3 DNA reads TGCGCCAGCAGCCAAGATCCCGGGACAGCTCACAATGAGCAGTTCTTC.

The J gene is TRBJ1-3, the V gene TRBV18; D ambiguous. Trimming took off 2 bases at V and 0 bases at J, with 14 bases between the two ends. Germline V CDR1 and CDR2: KGHSH, LQKENI. This CDR3 is built from 17 residues. The CDR3 loop is CASSPSVTGNSGNTIYF. CDR3 nucleotides: TGTGCCAGCTCACCATCCGTAACTGGTAACTCTGGAAACACCATATATTTT.

The chain carries TRBV6-5 and TRBJ1-2, with 7 bases matching TRBD1. The CDR3 sequence is 14 residues long. The germline gives CDR1 MNHEY, CDR2 SVGAGI. V lost 6 bases to trimming and J lost 2 bases; unmatched junction nucleotides: 6. The CDR3 DNA reads TGTGCCAGCAGAGAGATGGGACAGAACTATGGCTACACCTTC. This gives the protein CASREMGQNYGYTF.

The DNA of the CDR3 is TGTGCCAGCAGCTTAAGGGGGACAACTAATGAAAAACTGTTTTTT. Protein: CASSLRGTTNEKLFF. The chain links TRBV7-2 to TRBJ1-4; D possibly corresponds to TRBD1 (6 bases). Trimming cost V 2 bases and J 0 bases, with 7 bases left between them. Germline assignment: CDR1 SGHTA and CDR2 FQGNSA. The CDR3 loop spans 15 amino acids.

This chain joins TRBV6-5 and TRBJ2-5; unclear D gene. Trimming shortened V by 0 bases and J by 7 bases, and 6 bases separated the two germline ends. The CDR3 spans 12 residues. Per germline, CDR1 MNHEY and CDR2 SVGAGI. The CDR3 reads CASSYSRGTQYF. The DNA for the CDR3 is TGTGCCAGCAGTTACTCGAGAGGGACCCAGTACTTC.